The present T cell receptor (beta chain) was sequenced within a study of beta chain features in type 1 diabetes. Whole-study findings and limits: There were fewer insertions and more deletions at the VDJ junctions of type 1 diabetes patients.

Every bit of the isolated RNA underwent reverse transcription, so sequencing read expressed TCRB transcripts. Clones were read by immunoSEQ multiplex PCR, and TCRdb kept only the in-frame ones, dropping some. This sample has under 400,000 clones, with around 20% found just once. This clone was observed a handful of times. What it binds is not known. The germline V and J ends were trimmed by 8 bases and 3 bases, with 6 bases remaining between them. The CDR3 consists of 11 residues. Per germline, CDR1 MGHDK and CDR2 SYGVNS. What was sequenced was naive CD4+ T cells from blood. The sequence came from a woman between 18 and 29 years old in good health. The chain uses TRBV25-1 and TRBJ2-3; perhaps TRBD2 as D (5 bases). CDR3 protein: CASGRTDTQYF. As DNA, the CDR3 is TGTGCCAGCGGGAGAACAGATACGCAGTATTTT. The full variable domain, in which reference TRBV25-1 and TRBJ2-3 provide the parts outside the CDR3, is EADIYQTPRYLVIGTGKKITLECSQTMGHDKMYWYQQDPGMELHLIHYSYGVNSTEKGDLSSESTVSRIRTEHFPLTLESARPSHTSQYLCASGRTDTQYFGPGTRLTVL.